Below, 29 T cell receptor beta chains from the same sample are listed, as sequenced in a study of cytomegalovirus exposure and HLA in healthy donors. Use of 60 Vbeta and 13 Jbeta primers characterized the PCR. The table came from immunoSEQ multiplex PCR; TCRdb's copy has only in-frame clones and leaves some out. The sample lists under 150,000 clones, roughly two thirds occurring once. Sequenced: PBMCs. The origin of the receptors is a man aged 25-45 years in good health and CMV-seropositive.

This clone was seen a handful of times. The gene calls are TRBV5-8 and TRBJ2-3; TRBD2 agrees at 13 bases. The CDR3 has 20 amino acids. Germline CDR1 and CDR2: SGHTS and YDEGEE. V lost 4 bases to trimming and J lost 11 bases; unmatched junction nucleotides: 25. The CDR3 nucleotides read TGTGCCAGCAGCCCACCCCCAAACAGGGCCGGGACTAGCGGGACGAGGAGGCAGTATTTT. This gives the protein CASSPPPNRAGTSGTRRQYF.

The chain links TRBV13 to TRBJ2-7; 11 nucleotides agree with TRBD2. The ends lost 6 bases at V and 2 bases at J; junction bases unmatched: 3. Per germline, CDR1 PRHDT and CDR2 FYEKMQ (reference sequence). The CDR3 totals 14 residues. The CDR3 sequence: CASRLAGAPYEQYF. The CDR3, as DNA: TGTGCCAGCAGACTAGCGGGGGCCCCCTACGAGCAGTACTTC.

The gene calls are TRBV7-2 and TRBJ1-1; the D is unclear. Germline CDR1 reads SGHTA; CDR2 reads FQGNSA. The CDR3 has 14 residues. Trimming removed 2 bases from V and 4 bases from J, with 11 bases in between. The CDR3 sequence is CASSLYVGGTEAFF. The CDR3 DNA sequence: TGTGCCAGCAGCTTATATGTGGGAGGCACTGAAGCTTTCTTT. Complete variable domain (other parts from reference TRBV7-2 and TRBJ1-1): GAGVSQSPSNKVTEKGKDVELRCDPISGHTALYWYRQSLGQGLEFLIYFQGNSAPDKSGLPSDRFSAERTGGSVSTLTIQRTQQEDSAVYLCASSLYVGGTEAFFGQGTRLTVV.

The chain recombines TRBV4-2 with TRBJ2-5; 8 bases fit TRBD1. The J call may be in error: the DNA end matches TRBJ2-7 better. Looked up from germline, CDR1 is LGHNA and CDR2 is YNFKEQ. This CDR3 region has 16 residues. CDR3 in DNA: TGTGCCAGCAGCCAAGGGGACAGGATGACCTCCTACGAGCAGTACTTC. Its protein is CASSQGDRMTSYEQYF.

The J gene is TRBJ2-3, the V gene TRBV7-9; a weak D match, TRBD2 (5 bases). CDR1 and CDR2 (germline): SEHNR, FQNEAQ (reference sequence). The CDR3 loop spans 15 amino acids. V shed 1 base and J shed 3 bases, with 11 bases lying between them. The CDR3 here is CASSLDPSPTDTQYF. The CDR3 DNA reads TGTGCCAGCAGCTTAGATCCTAGCCCAACAGATACGCAGTATTTT.

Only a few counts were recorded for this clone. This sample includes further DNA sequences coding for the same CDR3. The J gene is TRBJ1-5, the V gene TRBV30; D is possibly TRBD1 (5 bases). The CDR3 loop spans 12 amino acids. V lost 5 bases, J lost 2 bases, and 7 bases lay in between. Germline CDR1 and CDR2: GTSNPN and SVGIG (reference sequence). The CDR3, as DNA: TGTGCCTGGTCAGGGCGCAATCAGCCCCAGCATTTT. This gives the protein CAWSGRNQPQHF.

The DNA for the CDR3 is TGCGCCAGCAGCTTGGGGGACAGCCAATATCAGCCCCAGCATTTT. Its protein product is CASSLGDSQYQPQHF. The chain uses TRBV5-1 and TRBJ1-5; 7 nucleotides align to TRBD1. The CDR3 spans 15 residues. Trimming took 0 bases from V and 5 from J; bases not matched to a gene: 5. CDR1 is SGHRS, CDR2 YFSETQ, per germline.

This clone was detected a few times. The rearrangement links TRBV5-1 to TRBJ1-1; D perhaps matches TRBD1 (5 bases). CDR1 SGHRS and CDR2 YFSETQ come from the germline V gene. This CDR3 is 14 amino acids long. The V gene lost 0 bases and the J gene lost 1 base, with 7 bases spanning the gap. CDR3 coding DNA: TGCGCCAGCAGCTTGGTCGGGGGGAACACTGAAGCTTTCTTT. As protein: CASSLVGGNTEAFF.

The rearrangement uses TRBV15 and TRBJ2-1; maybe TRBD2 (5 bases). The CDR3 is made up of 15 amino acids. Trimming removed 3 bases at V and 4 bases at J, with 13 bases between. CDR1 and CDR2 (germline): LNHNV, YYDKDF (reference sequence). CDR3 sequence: CATSRGGADYNEQFF. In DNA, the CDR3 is TGTGCCACCAGCAGGGGTGGAGCGGATTACAATGAGCAGTTCTTC. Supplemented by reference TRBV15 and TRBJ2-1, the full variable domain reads DAMVIQNPRYQVTQFGKPVTLSCSQTLNHNVMYWYQQKSSQAPKLLFHYYDKDFNNEADTPDNFQSRRPNTSFCFLDIRSPGLGDTAMYLCATSRGGADYNEQFFGPGTRLTVL.

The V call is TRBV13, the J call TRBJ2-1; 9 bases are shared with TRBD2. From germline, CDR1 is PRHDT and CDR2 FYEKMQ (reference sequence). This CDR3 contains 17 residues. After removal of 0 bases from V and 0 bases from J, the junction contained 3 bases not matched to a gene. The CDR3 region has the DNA TGTGCCAGCAGCTTAGGGGGTAGCGGGAGCTCCTACAATGAGCAGTTCTTC. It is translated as CASSLGGSGSSYNEQFF. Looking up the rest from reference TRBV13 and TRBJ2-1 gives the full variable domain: AAGVIQSPRHLIKEKRETATLKCYPIPRHDTVYWYQQGPGQDPQFLISFYEKMQSDKGSIPDRFSAQQFSDYHSELNMSSLELGDSALYFCASSLGGSGSSYNEQFFGPGTRLTVL.

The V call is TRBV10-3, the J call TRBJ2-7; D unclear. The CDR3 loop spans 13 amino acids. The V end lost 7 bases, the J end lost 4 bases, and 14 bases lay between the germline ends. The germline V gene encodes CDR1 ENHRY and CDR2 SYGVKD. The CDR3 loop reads CAITRETGYEQYF. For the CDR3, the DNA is TGTGCCATCACCAGAGAGACTGGGTACGAGCAGTACTTC.

DNA for the CDR3: TGTGCCAGCAGCTTCGTCCCCCGGCGGGACCCGGTTATCGAGCAGTACTTC. The encoded protein is CASSFVPRRDPVIEQYF. The genes are TRBV7-2 and TRBJ2-7, with a weak D call TRBD2 (6 bases). Looked up from germline, CDR1 is SGHTA and CDR2 is FQGNSA. This CDR3 has 17 amino acids. Trimming stripped 3 bases from V and 6 bases from J, with 24 bases between.

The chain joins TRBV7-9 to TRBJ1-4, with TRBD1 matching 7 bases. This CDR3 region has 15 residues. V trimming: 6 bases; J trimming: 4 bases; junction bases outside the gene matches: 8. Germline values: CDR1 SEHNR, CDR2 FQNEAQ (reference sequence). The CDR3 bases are TGTGCCAGCAGTCTGCCGGGACAGTATAATGAAAAACTGTTTTTT. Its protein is CASSLPGQYNEKLFF. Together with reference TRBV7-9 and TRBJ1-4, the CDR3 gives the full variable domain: DTGVSQNPRHKITKRGQNVTFRCDPISEHNRLYWYRQTLGQGPEFLTYFQNEAQLEKSRLLSDRFSAERPKGSFSTLEIQRTEQGDSAMYLCASSLPGQYNEKLFFGSGTQLSVL.

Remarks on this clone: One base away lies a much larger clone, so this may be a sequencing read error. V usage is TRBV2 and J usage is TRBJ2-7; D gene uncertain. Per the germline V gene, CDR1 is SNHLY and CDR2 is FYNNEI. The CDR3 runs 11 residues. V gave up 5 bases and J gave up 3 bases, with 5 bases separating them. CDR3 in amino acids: CASSNIYEQYF. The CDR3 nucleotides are TGTGCCAGCAGTAATATCTACGAGCAGTACTTC.

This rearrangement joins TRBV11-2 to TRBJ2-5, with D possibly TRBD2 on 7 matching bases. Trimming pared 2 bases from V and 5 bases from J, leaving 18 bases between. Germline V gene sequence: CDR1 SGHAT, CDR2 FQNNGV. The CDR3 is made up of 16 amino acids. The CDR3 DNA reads TGTGCCAGCAGCTTATGGCGGGGGCCGGTGGGGGAGACCCAGTACTTC. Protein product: CASSLWRGPVGETQYF.

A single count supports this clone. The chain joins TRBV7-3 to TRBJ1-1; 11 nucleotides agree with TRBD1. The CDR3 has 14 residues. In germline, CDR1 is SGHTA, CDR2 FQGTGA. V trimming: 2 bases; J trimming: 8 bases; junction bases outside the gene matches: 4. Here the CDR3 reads CASSLGQGAREAFF. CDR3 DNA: TGTGCCAGCAGCTTAGGACAGGGGGCTAGGGAAGCTTTCTTT.

Here the CDR3 DNA reads TGTGCCAGCATAGAGGCGGGACTCAACAATGAGCAGTTCTTC. Amino acids: CASIEAGLNNEQFF. The V call is TRBV6-1, the J call TRBJ2-1, with D perhaps TRBD2 (6 bases). The CDR3 extends over 14 amino acids. The germline V and J ends were trimmed by 7 bases and 5 bases, with 15 bases remaining between them. The germline V gene has CDR1 MNHNS and CDR2 SASEGT.

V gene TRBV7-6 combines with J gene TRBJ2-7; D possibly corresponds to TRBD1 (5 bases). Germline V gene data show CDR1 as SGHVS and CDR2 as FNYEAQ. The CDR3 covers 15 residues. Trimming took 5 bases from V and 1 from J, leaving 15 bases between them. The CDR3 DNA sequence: TGTGCCAGCAGCATCGCCCCGGCAGGGTCCTACGAGCAGTACTTC. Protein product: CASSIAPAGSYEQYF. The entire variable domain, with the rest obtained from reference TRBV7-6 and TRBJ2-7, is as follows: GAGVSQSPRYKVTKRGQDVALRCDPISGHVSLYWYRQALGQGPEFLTYFNYEAQQDKSGLPNDRFSAERPEGSISTLTIQRTEQRDSAMYRCASSIAPAGSYEQYFGPGTRLTVT.

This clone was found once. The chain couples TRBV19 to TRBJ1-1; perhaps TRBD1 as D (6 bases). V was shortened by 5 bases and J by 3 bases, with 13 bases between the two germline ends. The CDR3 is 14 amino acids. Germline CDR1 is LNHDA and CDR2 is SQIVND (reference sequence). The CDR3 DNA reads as TGTGCCAGTAGTCGGGGAGGGGGGGACACTGAAGCTTTCTTT. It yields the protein CASSRGGGDTEAFF.

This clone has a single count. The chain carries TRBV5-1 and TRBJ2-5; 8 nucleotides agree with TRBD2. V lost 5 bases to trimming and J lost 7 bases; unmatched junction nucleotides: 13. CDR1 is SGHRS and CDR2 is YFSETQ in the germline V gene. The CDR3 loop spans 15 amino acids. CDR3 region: CASREGAGDPGTQYF. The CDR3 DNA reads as TGCGCCAGCAGGGAGGGAGCGGGAGATCCGGGGACCCAGTACTTC.

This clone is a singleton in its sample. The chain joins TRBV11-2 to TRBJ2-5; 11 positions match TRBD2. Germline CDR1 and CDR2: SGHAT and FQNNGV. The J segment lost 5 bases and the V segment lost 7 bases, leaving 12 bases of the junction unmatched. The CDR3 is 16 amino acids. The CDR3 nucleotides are TGTGCCAGCAACCTTCGGTTTAGCGGGAGGGCGGAGACCCAGTACTTC. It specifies CASNLRFSGRAETQYF.

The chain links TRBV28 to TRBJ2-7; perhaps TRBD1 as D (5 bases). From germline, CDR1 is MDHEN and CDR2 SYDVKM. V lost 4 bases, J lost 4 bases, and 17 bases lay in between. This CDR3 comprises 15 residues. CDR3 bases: TGTGCCAGCAGTTCCTTTCAGGGCGCCAATTACGAGCAGTACTTC. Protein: CASSSFQGANYEQYF.

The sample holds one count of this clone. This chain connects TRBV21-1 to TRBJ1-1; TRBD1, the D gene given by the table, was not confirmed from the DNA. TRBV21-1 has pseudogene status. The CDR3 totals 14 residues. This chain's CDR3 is CASSPQGPGTEAFF. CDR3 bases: TGTGCCAGCAGCCCCCAGGGGCCTGGGACTGAAGCTTTCTTT.

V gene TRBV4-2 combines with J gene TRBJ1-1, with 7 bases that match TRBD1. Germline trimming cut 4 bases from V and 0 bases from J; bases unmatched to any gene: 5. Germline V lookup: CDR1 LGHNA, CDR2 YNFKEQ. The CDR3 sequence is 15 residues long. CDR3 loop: CASSPGTAMNTEAFF. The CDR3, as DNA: TGTGCCAGCAGCCCGGGGACAGCGATGAACACTGAAGCTTTCTTT.

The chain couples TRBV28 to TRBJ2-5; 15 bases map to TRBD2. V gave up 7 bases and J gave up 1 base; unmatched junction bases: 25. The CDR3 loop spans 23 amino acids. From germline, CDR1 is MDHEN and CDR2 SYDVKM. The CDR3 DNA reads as TGTGCCAGCATCCCACTAAGGGGGACAGCCGGTTGGACTAGCGGGAGGGTCCAAGAGACCCAGTACTTC. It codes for CASIPLRGTAGWTSGRVQETQYF.

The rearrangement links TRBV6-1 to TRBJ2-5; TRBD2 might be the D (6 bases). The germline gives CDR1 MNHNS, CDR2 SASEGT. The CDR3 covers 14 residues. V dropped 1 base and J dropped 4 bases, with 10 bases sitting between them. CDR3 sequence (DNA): TGTGCCAGCAGTGAAGGTCCAGCGGGAGAGACCCAGTACTTC. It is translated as CASSEGPAGETQYF.

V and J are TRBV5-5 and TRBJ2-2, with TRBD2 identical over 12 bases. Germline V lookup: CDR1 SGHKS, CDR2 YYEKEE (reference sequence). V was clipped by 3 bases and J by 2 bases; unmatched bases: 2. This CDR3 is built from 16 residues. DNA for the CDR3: TGTGCCAGCAGCTCGACTAGCGGGAGAAACACCGGGGAGCTGTTTTTT. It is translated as CASSSTSGRNTGELFF.

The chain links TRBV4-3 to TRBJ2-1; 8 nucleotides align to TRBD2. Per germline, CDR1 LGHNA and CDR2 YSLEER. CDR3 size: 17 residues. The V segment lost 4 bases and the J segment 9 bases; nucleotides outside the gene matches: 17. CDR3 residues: CASSPRSRGRWNGEQFF. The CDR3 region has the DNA TGCGCCAGCAGCCCGCGTAGCCGCGGGAGGTGGAACGGTGAGCAGTTCTTC.

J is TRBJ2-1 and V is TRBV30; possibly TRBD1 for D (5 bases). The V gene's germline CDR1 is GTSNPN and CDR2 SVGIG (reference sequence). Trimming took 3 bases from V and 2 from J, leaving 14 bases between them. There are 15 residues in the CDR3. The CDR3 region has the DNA TGTGCCTGGAGAAAGATTGGCAGGGCCTACAATGAGCAGTTCTTC. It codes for CAWRKIGRAYNEQFF.